This TCR beta chain was found in a study of molecular identifiers for immune sequencing clone quantification. V dropped 1 base and J dropped 2 bases, with 13 bases sitting between them. This CDR3 is 16 amino acids long. Per the germline V gene, CDR1 is MNHNS and CDR2 is SASEGT. With regard to this clonotype: Its matching antigen is unknown.

TCRdb processed the PCR reads anew with MiXCR; each CDR3 protein has one entry. The table lists around 300,000 distinct CDR3 sequences, roughly a quarter of them singletons. Study outcomes and limitations: Among 930,000 or so naive cells, as was reported, spiked Jurkat TCR RNA from one cell was detectable.

The rearrangement links TRBV6-1 to TRBJ2-3, with D unresolved. This clonotype was obtained from a human donor in good health. Some libraries in this study had Jurkat cell RNA spiked in. Sample: naive CD8+ T cells from blood, with Jurkat cell RNA spiked in. Subset in this sample: FACS-sorted CD8+CD4-CCR7+CD45RA+ naive T cells. The CDR3 DNA is TGTGCCAGCAGTGAAGTAGGCCCCACGTACACAGATACGCAGTATTTT. Protein: CASSEVGPTYTDTQYF.